The clone carrying this T cell receptor (beta chain) was recorded a few times. Its cognate antigen is unknown. PCR primers comprised 60 Vbeta and 13 Jbeta primers. Some clones are missing from TCRdb's copy, which holds only in-frame ones; the method was immunoSEQ multiplex PCR. Of a few hundred thousand clones detected, approximately 79% appear once; the ten largest clones hold 0.22%. The data were taken from a study of cytomegalovirus exposure and HLA in healthy donors. Findings and limits, study-wide: A later analysis associated 16,000 or so TCR beta sequences with HLA alleles at a 0.05 false discovery rate.

The clonotype comes from a girl aged 2 to 9 in good health and CMV-seronegative. What was sequenced was PBMCs.

The CDR3 DNA reads TGTGCCAGCTCACCAGGGGGGGATTATTCGGCTTTCTTT. This sequence encodes CASSPGGDYSAFF. The rearrangement joins TRBV18 to TRBJ1-1; D possibly corresponds to TRBD1 (5 bases). The CDR3 totals 13 residues. The germline V and J ends were trimmed by 2 bases and 11 bases, with 15 bases remaining between them. Germline lookup yields CDR1 KGHSH and CDR2 LQKENI.